This T cell receptor (beta chain) was observed in a study of T cell responses to AZD1222 COVID-19 vaccine. Study-level findings and limits: Donors in the cohort were predominantly white British and more often female, and clonal diversity was possibly underestimated. The study identified only a handful of AZD1222 recipients as seropositive at baseline. Repertoire sampling was restricted to post-peak T cell response timepoints.

Worth noting for this clone: Its antigen is as yet unknown.

Method: immunoSEQ multiplex PCR; TCRdb's copy keeps in-frame clones and lacks some. The table includes around 140,000 clones, around 84% detected once. Analysis merged second doses at about 4 or about 12 weeks. V lost 1 base, J lost 6 bases, and 7 bases lay in between. This CDR3 region has 13 residues. From germline, CDR1 is LGHNA and CDR2 YNFKEQ. This TCR came from an adult who received the AZD1222 COVID-19 vaccine. The V gene is TRBV4-2, the J gene TRBJ1-5, with D uncertain. Sample: peripheral blood, taken 28 days after the second AZD1222 dose. CDR3 coding DNA: TGTGCCAGCAGCCAAGTTATAGGTCAGCCCCAGCATTTT. Its translation is CASSQVIGQPQHF.